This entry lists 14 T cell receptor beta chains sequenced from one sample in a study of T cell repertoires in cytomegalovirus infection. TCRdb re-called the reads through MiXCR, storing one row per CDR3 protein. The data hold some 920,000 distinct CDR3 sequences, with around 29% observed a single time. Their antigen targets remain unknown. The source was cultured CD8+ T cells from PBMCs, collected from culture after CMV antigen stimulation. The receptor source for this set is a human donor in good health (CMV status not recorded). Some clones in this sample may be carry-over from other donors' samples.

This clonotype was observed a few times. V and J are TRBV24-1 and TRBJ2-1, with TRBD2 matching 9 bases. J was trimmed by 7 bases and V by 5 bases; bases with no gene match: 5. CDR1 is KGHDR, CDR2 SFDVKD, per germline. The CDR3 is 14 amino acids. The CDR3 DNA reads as TGTGCCACCAGTGGGGCGGGGGGGCAGAATGAGCAGTTCTTC. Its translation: CATSGAGGQNEQFF.

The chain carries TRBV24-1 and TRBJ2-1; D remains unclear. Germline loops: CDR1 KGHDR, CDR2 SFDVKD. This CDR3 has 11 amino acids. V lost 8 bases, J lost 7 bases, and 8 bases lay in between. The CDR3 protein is CATNGSNEQFF. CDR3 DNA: TGTGCCACCAACGGGTCAAATGAGCAGTTCTTC.

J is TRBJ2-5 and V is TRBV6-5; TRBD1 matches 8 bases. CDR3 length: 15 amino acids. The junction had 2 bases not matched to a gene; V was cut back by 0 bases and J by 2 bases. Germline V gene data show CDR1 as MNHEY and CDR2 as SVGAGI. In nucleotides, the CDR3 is TGTGCCAGCAGTTACTCGGACAGGGTACAAGAGACCCAGTACTTC. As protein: CASSYSDRVQETQYF.

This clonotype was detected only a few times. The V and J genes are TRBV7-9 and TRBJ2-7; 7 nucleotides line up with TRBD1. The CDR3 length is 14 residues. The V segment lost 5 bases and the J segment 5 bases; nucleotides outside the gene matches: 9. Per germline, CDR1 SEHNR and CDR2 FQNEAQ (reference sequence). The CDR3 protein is CASSPYDRAHEQYV. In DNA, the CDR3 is TGTGCCAGCAGCCCGTACGACAGGGCCCACGAGCAGTACGTC.

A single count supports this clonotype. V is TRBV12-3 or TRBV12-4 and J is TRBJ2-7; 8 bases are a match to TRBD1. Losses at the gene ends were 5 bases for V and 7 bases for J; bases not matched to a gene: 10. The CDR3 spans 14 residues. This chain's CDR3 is CASSTLDRAGEQYF. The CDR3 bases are TGTGCCAGCAGTACCCTGGACAGGGCGGGGGAGCAGTACTTC.

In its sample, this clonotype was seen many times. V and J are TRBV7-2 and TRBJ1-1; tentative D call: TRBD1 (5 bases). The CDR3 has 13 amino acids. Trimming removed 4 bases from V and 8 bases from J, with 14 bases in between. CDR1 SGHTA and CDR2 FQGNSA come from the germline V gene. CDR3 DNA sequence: TGTGCCAGCAGCTCCTGGGACCCAGGGGAAGCTTTCTTT. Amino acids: CASSSWDPGEAFF.

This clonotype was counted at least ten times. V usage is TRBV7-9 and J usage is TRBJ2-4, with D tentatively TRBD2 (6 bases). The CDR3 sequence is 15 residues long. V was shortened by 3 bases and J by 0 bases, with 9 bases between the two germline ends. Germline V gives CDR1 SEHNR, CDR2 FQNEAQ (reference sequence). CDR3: CASSFGGEAKNIQYF. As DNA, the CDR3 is TGTGCCAGCAGCTTCGGCGGGGAAGCCAAAAACATTCAGTACTTC.

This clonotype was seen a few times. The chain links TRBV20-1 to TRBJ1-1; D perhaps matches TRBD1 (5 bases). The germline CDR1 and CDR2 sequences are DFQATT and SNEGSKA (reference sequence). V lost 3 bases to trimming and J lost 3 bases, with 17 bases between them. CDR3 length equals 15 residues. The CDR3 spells CSASPQGDEYTEAFF. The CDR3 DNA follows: TGCAGTGCTAGTCCTCAGGGAGATGAGTACACTGAAGCTTTCTTT.

CDR3 DNA: TGTGCCAGTAGTATGGGGACCGTCAATGAGCAGTTCTTC. This sequence encodes CASSMGTVNEQFF. The gene calls are TRBV19 and TRBJ2-1; D possibly uses TRBD1 or TRBD2 (5 bases each). V gave up 3 bases and J gave up 6 bases, with 9 bases separating them. This CDR3 is 13 amino acids long. Germline-derived CDR1 and CDR2 are LNHDA and SQIVND (reference sequence). The full variable domain, rest sourced from reference TRBV19 and TRBJ2-1, is DGGITQSPKYLFRKEGQNVTLSCEQNLNHDAMYWYRQDPGQGLRLIYYSQIVNDFQKGDIAEGYSVSREKKESFPLTVTSAQKNPTAFYLCASSMGTVNEQFFGPGTRLTVL.

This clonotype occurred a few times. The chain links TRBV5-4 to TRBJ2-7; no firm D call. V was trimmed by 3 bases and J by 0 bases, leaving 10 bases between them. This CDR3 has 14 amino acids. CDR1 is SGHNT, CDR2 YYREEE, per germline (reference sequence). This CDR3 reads CASSSDFSSYEQYF. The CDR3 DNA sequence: TGTGCCAGCAGCTCGGATTTCAGCTCCTACGAGCAGTACTTC.

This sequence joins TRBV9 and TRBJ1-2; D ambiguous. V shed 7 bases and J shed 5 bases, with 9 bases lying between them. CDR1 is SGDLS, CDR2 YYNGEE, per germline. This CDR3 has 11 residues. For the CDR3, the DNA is TGTGCCAGCCGCGGGCGGTATGGCTACACCTTC. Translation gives CASRGRYGYTF. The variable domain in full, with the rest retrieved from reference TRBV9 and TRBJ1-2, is DSGVTQTPKHLITATGQRVTLRCSPRSGDLSVYWYQQSLDQGLQFLIQYYNGEERAKGNILERFSAQQFPDLHSELNLSSLELGDSALYFCASRGRYGYTFGSGTRLTVV.

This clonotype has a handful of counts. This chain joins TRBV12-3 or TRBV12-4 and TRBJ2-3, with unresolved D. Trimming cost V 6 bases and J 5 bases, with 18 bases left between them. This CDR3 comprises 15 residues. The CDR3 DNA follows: TGTGCCAGCAGCATCGGGCCAGGCCGAAGAGATACGCAGTATTTT. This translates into CASSIGPGRRDTQYF.

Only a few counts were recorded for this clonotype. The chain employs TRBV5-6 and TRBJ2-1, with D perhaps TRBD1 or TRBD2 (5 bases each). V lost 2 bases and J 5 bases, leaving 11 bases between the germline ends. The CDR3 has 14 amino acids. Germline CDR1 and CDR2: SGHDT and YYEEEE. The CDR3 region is CASSLEGLDNEQFF. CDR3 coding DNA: TGTGCCAGCAGCTTAGAGGGGCTCGACAATGAGCAGTTCTTC.

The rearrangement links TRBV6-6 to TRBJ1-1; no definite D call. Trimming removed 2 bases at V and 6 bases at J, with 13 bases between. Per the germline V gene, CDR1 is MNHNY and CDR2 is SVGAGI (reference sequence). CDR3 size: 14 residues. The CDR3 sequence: CASSYARRGAEAFF. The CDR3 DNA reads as TGTGCCAGCAGTTACGCCCGAAGAGGTGCTGAAGCTTTCTTT.